This entry lists 24 T cell receptor beta chains sequenced from one sample in a study of T cells expressing NK-cell markers. TCRdb re-analyzed the 5' RACE reads; it lists each CDR3 protein once, without DNA. Across 140,000 or so distinct CDR3 sequences, the top ten clones capture roughly 12% of the sample. Specimen: blood T cells: a sorted CD56 or NKG2C T cell subset, CD4+ or CD8+ T cells, or bulk PBMC T cells (not recorded which). These receptors were obtained from a man aged 18 to 30 in good health.

The V call is TRBV10-3, the J call TRBJ2-1; the TCRdb D gene call, TRBD2, has no DNA to confirm it. Germline-derived CDR1 and CDR2 are ENHRY and SYGVKD. The CDR3 has 13 amino acids. CDR3 sequence reads: CAISQLALNEQFF.

J is TRBJ1-2 and V is TRBV5-1. From germline, CDR1 is SGHRS and CDR2 YFSETQ. This CDR3 contains 15 residues. CDR3 residues: CASSLGAETNYGYTF.

The gene calls are TRBV20-1 and TRBJ2-1; TCRdb calls TRBD1, which cannot be checked without DNA. This CDR3 is built from 14 residues. The germline V gene has CDR1 DFQATT and CDR2 SNEGSKA (reference sequence). CDR3 in amino acids: CSAQTGLGYNEQFF.

Here the CDR3 reads CASSIIRTGYTDTQYF. The chain has TRBV19 and TRBJ2-3; TCRdb's assignment of TRBD1 cannot be checked, as there is no DNA. Germline loops: CDR1 LNHDA, CDR2 SQIVND (reference sequence). This CDR3 region has 16 residues.

The genes are TRBV6-5 and TRBJ2-7; there is no DNA to check the TCRdb D call of TRBD1. This CDR3 has 15 amino acids. Germline-derived CDR1 and CDR2 are MNHEY and SVGAGI. The CDR3 spells CASSPTDSLSYEQYF.

The rearrangement links TRBV12-5 to TRBJ2-1. This CDR3 comprises 11 residues. Germline lookup yields CDR1 LGHNT and CDR2 FRNRAP. CDR3: CASSQYNEQFF.

The chain uses TRBV5-1 and TRBJ2-7; the D call of TRBD1 rests on TCRdb alone, since no DNA is present to check it. The V gene's germline CDR1 is SGHRS and CDR2 YFSETQ. The CDR3 is 14 residues long. CDR3: CASSPLGQANEQYF.

The chain carries TRBV3-1 and TRBJ2-1; absent DNA, TCRdb's TRBD1 call cannot be checked. The CDR3 loop spans 16 amino acids. Germline CDR1 reads LGHDT; CDR2 reads YNNKEL (reference sequence). The CDR3: CASSQVIQATGNEQFF.

J is TRBJ2-1 and V is TRBV5-4; with no DNA, the TCRdb D assignment of TRBD1 cannot be verified. The CDR3 contains 15 residues. Germline V CDR1 and CDR2: SGHNT, YYREEE (reference sequence). CDR3 sequence reads: CASSWTESSYNEQFF.

This chain links TRBV10-3 with TRBJ2-1. Germline lookup yields CDR1 ENHRY and CDR2 SYGVKD. The CDR3 is 15 amino acids. The CDR3 sequence: CAISELGGSYNEQFF.

V and J are TRBV27 and TRBJ2-5; TCRdb gives TRBD2 as the D gene, but with no DNA this cannot be confirmed. Germline V gene lookup returns CDR1 MNHEY and CDR2 SMNVEV (reference sequence). This CDR3 contains 15 residues. CDR3: CASSQLTGLVETQYF.

This chain links TRBV29-1 with TRBJ2-7; TCRdb selects TRBD1, and the lack of DNA leaves this call unchecked. Germline CDR1 reads SQVTM; CDR2 reads ANQGSEA. The length of the CDR3 is 13 residues. CDR3 sequence: CSVGQGMGNEQYF.

This rearrangement joins TRBV27 to TRBJ2-3; TCRdb reports TRBD2, a call that lacks DNA to check it against. Germline CDR1 MNHEY, CDR2 SMNVEV (reference sequence). This CDR3 has 14 amino acids. CDR3: CATWTSESTDTQYF.

The chain combines TRBV6-2 or TRBV6-3 with TRBJ2-2; the TRBD2 assignment by TCRdb is unverifiable without DNA. The CDR3 runs to 15 residues. From germline, CDR1 is MNHEY and CDR2 SVGEGT. CDR3 in amino acids: CASRTVGGAGGELFF.

The V call is TRBV27, the J call TRBJ2-1; TCRdb's D call of TRBD1 is untestable without DNA. Germline loops: CDR1 MNHEY, CDR2 SMNVEV (reference sequence). There are 14 residues in the CDR3. CDR3 protein: CASSLGTGGVEQFF.

This chain uses TRBV7-9 with TRBJ2-5. CDR3 size: 15 residues. CDR1 and CDR2 (germline): SEHNR, FQNEAQ (reference sequence). CDR3 in amino acids: CASSVFSRNQETQYF.

V gene TRBV6-5 combines with J gene TRBJ1-1; TCRdb indicates TRBD1, and absent DNA this call remains unverified. CDR3 length: 11 amino acids. Looked up from germline, CDR1 is MNHEY and CDR2 is SVGAGI. The CDR3 is CASSSGVKAFF.

V and J are TRBV12-3 or TRBV12-4 and TRBJ2-7. The CDR3 is 14 amino acids. This chain's CDR3 is CASSPAASGYEQYF.

J is TRBJ2-1 and V is TRBV2; absent DNA, TCRdb's TRBD2 call cannot be checked. The germline gives CDR1 SNHLY, CDR2 FYNNEI. The CDR3 consists of 12 residues. CDR3 region: CASGRGPNEQFF.

This sequence joins TRBV10-1 and TRBJ1-1; as DNA is missing, the TRBD1 call by TCRdb cannot be tested. CDR3 length: 15 residues. Germline V gene sequence: CDR1 WNHNN, CDR2 SYGVQD (reference sequence). This chain's CDR3 is CASSESGNRNTEAFF.

This chain links TRBV7-2 with TRBJ2-1; TCRdb's D call, TRBD1, is unchecked because there is no DNA. Germline V gives CDR1 SGHTA, CDR2 FQGNSA. This CDR3 has 15 residues. This CDR3 is CASSLGGWDGNEQFF.

The chain employs TRBV27 and TRBJ2-5; TCRdb proposes TRBD2, but this gene call is untestable without DNA. Germline loops: CDR1 MNHEY, CDR2 SMNVEV (reference sequence). This CDR3 comprises 17 residues. CDR3 sequence reads: CASSLLGTSGSGETQYF.

The rearrangement joins TRBV6-5 to TRBJ2-1; the TRBD2 assignment by TCRdb is unverifiable without DNA. Looked up from germline, CDR1 is MNHEY and CDR2 is SVGAGI. The CDR3 length is 12 residues. The CDR3 protein is CASRPKRPEQFF.

The chain joins TRBV5-6 to TRBJ2-1. This CDR3 is 12 amino acids long. Germline lookup yields CDR1 SGHDT and CDR2 YYEEEE. The CDR3: CASSLGGIEQFF.